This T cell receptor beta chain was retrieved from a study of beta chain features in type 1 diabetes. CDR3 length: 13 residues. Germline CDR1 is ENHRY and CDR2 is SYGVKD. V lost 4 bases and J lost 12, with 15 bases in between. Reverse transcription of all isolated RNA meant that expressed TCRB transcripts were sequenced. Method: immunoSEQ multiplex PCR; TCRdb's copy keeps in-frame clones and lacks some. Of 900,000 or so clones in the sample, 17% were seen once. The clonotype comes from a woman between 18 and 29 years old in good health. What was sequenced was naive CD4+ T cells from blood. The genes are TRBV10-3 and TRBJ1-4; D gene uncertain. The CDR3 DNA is TGTGCCATCAGTGGAACGGACTCGGGAGAACTGTTTTTT. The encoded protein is CAISGTDSGELFF.